This T cell receptor beta chain appears in the sequencing data of a study of blood T cell repertoires in COVID-19. As for the study in general: Some COVID-19 samples were acute and others convalescent; all came from the United States, Italy and Spain. PBMCs, B-cell-depleted T cells, or T cells provided the cDNA or gDNA that made up the material.

In the original processing: Amplification of reference gene primers provided the estimated nucleated cell counts. Sequencing was performed with immunoSEQ multiplex PCR; in TCRdb, only in-frame clones are kept and a portion is missing. That table supplies the V and J calls and clone size; D and trimming were determined from the DNA. The repertoire holds 80,000 to 100,000 clones, with around 74% as singletons. This CDR3 spans 15 amino acids. The V end was cut by 4 bases, the J end by 1 base, with 10 bases between. The germline V gene encodes CDR1 LGHDT and CDR2 YNNKEL (reference sequence). The source is a man between 65 and 79 years old with COVID-19, enrolled during active disease. This sequence joins TRBV3-1 (or the pseudogene TRBV3-2) and TRBJ2-2; a weak D match, TRBD2 (5 bases). The sample taken for sequencing was peripheral blood. The CDR3 loop is CASSPPSGNTGELFF. In nucleotides, the CDR3 is TGTGCCAGCAGCCCCCCCAGCGGGAACACCGGGGAGCTGTTTTTT.